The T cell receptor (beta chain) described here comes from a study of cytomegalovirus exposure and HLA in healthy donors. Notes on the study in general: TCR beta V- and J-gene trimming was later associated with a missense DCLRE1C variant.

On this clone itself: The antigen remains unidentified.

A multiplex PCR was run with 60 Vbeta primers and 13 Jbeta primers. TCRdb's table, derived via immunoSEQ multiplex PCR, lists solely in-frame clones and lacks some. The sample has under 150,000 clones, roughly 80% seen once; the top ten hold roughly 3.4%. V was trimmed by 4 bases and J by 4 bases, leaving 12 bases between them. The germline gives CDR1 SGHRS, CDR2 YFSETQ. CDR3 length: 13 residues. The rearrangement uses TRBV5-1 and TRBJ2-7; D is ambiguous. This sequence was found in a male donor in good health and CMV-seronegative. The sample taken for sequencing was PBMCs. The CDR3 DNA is TGCGCCAGCAGCCTCCGTGGAGCATACGAGCAGTACTTC. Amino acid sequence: CASSLRGAYEQYF.